The clone carrying this TCR beta chain was picked up many times. The data were taken from a study of T cells in Graves' hyperthyroidism and ophthalmopathy. RNA transcripts gave rise to amplified TCR beta CDR3 regions. HTBI primers were the set used in a first-round RT-PCR of the TCR CDR3. MiXCR, run by TCRdb on the multiplex PCR reads, gives a single entry per CDR3 protein. The repertoire consists of hundreds of thousands of distinct CDR3 sequences, with around 13% occurring once and the leading ten covering 9.5% to 13%. From germline, CDR1 is LGHNA and CDR2 YSLEER. V lost 0 bases, J lost 2 bases, and 8 bases lay in between. The CDR3 runs 15 residues. Hyperthyroidism had been newly diagnosed in patients aged 18 to 65, and its duration was under 2 months.

Material: blood. This TCR derives from a woman younger than 35 with Graves' hyperthyroidism. J is TRBJ1-5 and V is TRBV4-3; D gene unclear. The CDR3 here is CASSQDRQGNQPQHF. DNA of the CDR3: TGCGCCAGCAGCCAAGATCGCCAGGGCAATCAGCCCCAGCATTTT.